This TCR beta chain appears in the sequencing data of a study of OX40 agonist ivuxolimab in advanced cancers. In the study overall: Ivuxolimab was an agonistic, fully human IgG2 monoclonal antibody directed against OX40 (CD134), a costimulatory receptor. Intravenous ivuxolimab was administered to patients every 2 weeks at six dose levels: 0.01, 0.1, 0.3, 1.5, 3 and 10 mg/kg. Of the approximately 54 dose-escalation patients, hepatocellular carcinoma was present in around 20, melanoma in around 15, renal cell carcinoma in 9 and head and neck cancer in 9. In the dose-escalation cohort, approximately 83% of patients were male, and the mean age was approximately 60 years with a range of about 20 to 90. Patients were allowed to have had prior anti-PD-1, anti-PD-L1 or anti-CTLA-4 therapy, and approximately 40% of the dose-escalation patients had been treated with checkpoint inhibitors. Partial responses were achieved by three dose-escalation patients, of whom one had hepatocellular carcinoma and two had cutaneous melanoma. The point of sequencing TCRbeta in the periphery was to test whether ivuxolimab changed TCR sequence diversity and drove clonal T-cell expansion. The paper covers the monotherapy dose-escalation part of the phase I ivuxolimab trial, which included N of about 50 patients. Overall study outcomes, separate from this receptor: Partial responders in the 0.1-3.0 mg/kg groups had among the lowest normalized peripheral clonal expansion, especially among CD8+ T cells. After ivuxolimab, more expanded clones were found on average in CD8+ T cells than in CD4+ T cells. Antigen specificity was not determined for the clonally expanded peripheral T cells. Clonal expansion of both CD4+ and CD8+ blood T cells was observed from baseline to week 6 at doses 0.1 to 3.0 mg/kg. Low levels of normalized T-cell clonal expansion were also seen in some patients who did not respond.

To sequence the TCRbeta CDR3 region, genomic DNA was isolated from the sorted cells. The immunoSEQ Assay was used for sequencing of TCRbeta CDR3 regions. TCRdb carries this immuneACCESS record with in-frame sequences only. Its versions omit some clonotypes, under half of them owing to an unresolved V gene in the studies checked, with the rest unexplained. The sample table contains about 83,000 clones; only one count was recorded for about nine tenths of them. The ten largest clones add up to roughly 0.4% of the sample. The trial excluded patients who had a history of autoimmune disease or who were on systemic immunosuppression. Peripheral blood for TCR sequencing was collected from all dose cohorts at baseline, on cycle 4 day 1, and on cycle 7 day 1. The samples were taken from a phase I, first-in-human, multicenter, open-label dose-escalation trial of ivuxolimab. Adults with locally advanced or metastatic head and neck squamous cell, hepatocellular, melanoma or renal cell carcinoma were enrolled in the trial. Before TCR sequencing, CD4+ T cells and CD8+ T cells were sorted from peripheral blood as separate populations.

The CDR3, cysteine through phenylalanine, is 16 amino acids long. Just the 48-base CDR3 DNA is kept, in frame starting at base 1. Based on the germline V gene, the CDR1 and CDR2 sequences are SNHLY and FYNNEI. V is trimmed back by 6 bases and J by 2 bases, and the junction contains 12 bases that no gene match accounts for. As to this clone: Its cognate antigen has yet to be identified. No base quality values were provided; no much bigger clone lies one nucleotide off.

This chain joins TRBV2 to TRBJ2-5; TRBD1 lines up with 7 middle nucleotides. The clonotype was recovered from an adult with an advanced solid tumor such as melanoma, head and neck, liver or kidney cancer. The source material was CD4+ or CD8+ T cells sorted from blood, sampled in a trial of the OX40 agonist ivuxolimab. Read as DNA, the sequence is TGTGCCAGCAGCCCCACCCCCAGGGGGATACAAGAGACCCAGTACTTC. Its protein reads: CASSPTPRGIQETQYF.